What follows is one T cell receptor beta chain and its context. The sample comes from a study of blood T cell repertoires in COVID-19. Study information: Researchers got acute and convalescent COVID-19 samples from the United States, Italy and Spain.

The V and J ends lost 1 base and 4 bases, in that order; junction bases with no gene match: 6. This CDR3 is built from 16 residues. The germline V gene encodes CDR1 SGHTA and CDR2 FQGTGA. Seattle cases were enrolled at active infection and followed longitudinally. Under the authors' procedure: The assay estimated nucleated cells by amplifying reference gene primers. This table comes from immunoSEQ multiplex PCR, and its TCRdb copy is limited to in-frame clones, with some not included. That table is the source of V, J and clone size, and D and trimming were worked out from the DNA. This table has roughly 120,000 clones, about 90% appearing once.

The specimen sequenced was peripheral blood. This TCR was sampled from a man aged 50-59 years with COVID-19, enrolled during active disease. J is TRBJ2-3 and V is TRBV7-3, with 9 bases identical to TRBD2. The CDR3: CASSLNGAGGPDTQYF. DNA of the CDR3: TGTGCCAGCAGCTTAAATGGCGCGGGAGGGCCAGATACGCAGTATTTT.